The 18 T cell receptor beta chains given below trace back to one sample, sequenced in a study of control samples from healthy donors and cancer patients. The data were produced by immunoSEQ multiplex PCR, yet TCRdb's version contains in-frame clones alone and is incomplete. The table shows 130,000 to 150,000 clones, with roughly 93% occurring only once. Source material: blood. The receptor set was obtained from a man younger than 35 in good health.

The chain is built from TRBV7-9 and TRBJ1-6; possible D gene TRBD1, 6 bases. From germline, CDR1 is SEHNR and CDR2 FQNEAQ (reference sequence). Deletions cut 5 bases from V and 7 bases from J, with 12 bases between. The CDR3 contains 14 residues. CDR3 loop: CASSNGQKNSPLHF. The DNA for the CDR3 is TGTGCCAGCAGCAACGGACAGAAGAATTCACCCCTCCACTTT.

CDR3: CASSPNGENEKLFF. Here the CDR3 DNA reads TGTGCCAGCAGCCCCAATGGTGAGAATGAAAAACTGTTTTTT. J is TRBJ1-4 and V is TRBV5-4; D is unresolved. Germline V gene data show CDR1 as SGHNT and CDR2 as YYREEE (reference sequence). The CDR3 has 14 residues. With 4 bases removed from V and 5 bases from J, the gap between germline ends came to 12 bases.

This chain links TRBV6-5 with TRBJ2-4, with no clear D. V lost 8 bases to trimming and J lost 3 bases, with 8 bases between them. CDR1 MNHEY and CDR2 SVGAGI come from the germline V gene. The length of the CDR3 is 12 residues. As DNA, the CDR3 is TGTGCCAGCGGTTTGGGCAAAAACATTCAGTACTTC. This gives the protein CASGLGKNIQYF.

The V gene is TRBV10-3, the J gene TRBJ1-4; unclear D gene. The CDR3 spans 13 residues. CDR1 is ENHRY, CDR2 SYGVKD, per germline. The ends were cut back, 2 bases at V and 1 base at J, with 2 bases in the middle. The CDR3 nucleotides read TGTGCCATCAGTGAGAAAACTAATGAAAAACTGTTTTTT. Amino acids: CAISEKTNEKLFF.

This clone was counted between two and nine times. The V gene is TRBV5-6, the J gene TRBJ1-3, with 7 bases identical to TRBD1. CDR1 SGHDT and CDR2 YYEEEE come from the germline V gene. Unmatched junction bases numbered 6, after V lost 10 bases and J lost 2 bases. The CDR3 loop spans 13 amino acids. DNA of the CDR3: TGTGCCGGCTCGCAGGGGGCTGGAAACACCATATATTTT. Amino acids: CAGSQGAGNTIYF.

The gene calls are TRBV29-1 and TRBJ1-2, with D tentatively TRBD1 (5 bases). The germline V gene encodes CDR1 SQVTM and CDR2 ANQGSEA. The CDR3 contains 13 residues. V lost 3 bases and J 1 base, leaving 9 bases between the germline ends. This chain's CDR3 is CSVETDLNYGYTF. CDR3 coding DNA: TGCAGCGTTGAGACAGACCTTAACTATGGCTACACCTTC.

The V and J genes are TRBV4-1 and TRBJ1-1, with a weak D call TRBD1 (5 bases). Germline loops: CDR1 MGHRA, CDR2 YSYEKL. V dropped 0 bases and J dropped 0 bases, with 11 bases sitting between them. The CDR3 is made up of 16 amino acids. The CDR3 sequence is CASSQEGTGVNTEAFF. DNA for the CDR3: TGCGCCAGCAGCCAAGAAGGGACGGGGGTGAACACTGAAGCTTTCTTT.

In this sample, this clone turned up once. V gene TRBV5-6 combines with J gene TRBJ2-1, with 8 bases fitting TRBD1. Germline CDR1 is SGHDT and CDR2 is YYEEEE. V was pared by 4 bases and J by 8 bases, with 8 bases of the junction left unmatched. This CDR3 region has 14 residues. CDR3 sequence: CASSTGGFLDEQFF. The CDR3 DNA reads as TGTGCCAGCAGCACAGGGGGTTTTTTGGATGAGCAGTTCTTC.

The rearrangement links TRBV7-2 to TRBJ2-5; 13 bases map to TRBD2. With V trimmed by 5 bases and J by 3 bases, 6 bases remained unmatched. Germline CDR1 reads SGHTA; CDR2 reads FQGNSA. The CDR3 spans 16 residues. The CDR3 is CASSPTSGRLKETQYF. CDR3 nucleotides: TGTGCCAGCAGCCCGACTAGCGGGAGGCTTAAAGAGACCCAGTACTTC.

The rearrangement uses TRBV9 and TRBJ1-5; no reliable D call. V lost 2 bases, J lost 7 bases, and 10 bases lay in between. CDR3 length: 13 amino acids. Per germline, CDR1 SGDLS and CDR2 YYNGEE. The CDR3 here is CASSVDWEQPQHF. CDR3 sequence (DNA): TGTGCCAGCAGCGTGGACTGGGAACAGCCCCAGCATTTT.

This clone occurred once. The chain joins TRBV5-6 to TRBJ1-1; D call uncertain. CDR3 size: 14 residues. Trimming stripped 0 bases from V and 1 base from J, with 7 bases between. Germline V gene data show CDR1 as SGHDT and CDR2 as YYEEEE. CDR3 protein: CASSLGGWNTEAFF. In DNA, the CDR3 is TGTGCCAGCAGCTTGGGAGGTTGGAACACTGAAGCTTTCTTT. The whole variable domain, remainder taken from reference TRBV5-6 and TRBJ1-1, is DAGVTQSPTHLIKTRGQQVTLRCSPKSGHDTVSWYQQALGQGPQFIFQYYEEEERQRGNFPDRFSGHQFPNYSSELNVNALLLGDSALYLCASSLGGWNTEAFFGQGTRLTVV.

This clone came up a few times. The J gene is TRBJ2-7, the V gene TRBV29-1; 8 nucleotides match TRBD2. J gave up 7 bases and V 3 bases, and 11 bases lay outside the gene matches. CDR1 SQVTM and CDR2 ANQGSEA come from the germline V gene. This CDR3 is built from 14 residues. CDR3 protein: CSVDSPRGAGEQYF. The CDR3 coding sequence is TGCAGCGTTGATTCCCCGCGGGGGGCGGGGGAGCAGTACTTC.

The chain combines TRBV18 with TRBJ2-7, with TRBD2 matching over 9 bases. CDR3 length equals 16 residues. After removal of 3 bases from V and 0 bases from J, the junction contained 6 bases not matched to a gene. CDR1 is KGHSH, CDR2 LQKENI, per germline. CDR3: CASSPSGRISSYEQYF. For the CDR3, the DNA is TGTGCCAGCTCACCGAGCGGGAGGATAAGCTCCTACGAGCAGTACTTC.

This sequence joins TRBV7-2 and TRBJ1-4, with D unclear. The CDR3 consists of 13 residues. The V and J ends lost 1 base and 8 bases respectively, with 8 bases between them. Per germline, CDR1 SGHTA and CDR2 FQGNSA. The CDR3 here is CASSLGPREKLFF. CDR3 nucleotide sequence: TGTGCCAGCAGCTTAGGGCCGCGGGAAAAACTGTTTTTT.

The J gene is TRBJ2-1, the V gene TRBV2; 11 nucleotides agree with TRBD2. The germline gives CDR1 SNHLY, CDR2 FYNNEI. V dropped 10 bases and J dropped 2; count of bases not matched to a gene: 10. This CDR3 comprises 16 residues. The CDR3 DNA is TGTGCCAAGGGACTAGCGGACATGTGGCCCTACAATGAGCAGTTCTTC. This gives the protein CAKGLADMWPYNEQFF.

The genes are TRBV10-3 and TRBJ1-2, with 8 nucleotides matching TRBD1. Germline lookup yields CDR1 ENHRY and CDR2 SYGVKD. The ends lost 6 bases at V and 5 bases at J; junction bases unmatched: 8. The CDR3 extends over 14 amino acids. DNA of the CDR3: TGTGCCATCAGAGGGACCAACAGGGGGTATGGCTACACCTTC. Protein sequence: CAIRGTNRGYGYTF.

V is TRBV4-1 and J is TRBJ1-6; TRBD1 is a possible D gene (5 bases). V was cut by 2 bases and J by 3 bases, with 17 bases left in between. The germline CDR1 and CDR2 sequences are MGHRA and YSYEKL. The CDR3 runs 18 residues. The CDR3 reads CASSQTIKTAFYNSPLHF. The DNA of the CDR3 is TGCGCCAGCAGCCAAACCATAAAGACAGCCTTCTATAATTCACCCCTCCACTTT.

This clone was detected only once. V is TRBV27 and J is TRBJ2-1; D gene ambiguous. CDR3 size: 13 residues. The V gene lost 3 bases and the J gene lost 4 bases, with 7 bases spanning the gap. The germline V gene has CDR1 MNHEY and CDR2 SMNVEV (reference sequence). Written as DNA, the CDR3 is TGTGCCAGCAGTTTGGGTAGTTACAATGAGCAGTTCTTC. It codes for CASSLGSYNEQFF.